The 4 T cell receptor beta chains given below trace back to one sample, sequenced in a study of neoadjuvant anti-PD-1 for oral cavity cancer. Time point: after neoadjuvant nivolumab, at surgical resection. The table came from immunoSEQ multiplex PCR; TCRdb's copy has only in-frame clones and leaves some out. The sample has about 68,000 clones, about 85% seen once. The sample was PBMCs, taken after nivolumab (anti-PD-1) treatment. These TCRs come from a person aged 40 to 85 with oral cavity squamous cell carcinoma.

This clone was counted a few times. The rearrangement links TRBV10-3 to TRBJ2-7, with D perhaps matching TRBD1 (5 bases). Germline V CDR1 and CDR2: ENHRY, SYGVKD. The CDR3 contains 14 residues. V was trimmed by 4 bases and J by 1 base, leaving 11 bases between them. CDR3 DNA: TGTGCCATCAGTGTGGAGACAGCTTCCTACGAGCAGTACTTC. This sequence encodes CAISVETASYEQYF.

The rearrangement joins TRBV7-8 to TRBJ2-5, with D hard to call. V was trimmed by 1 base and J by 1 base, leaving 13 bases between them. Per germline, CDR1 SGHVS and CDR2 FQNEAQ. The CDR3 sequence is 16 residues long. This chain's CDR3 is CASSLVAYALQETQYF. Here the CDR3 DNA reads TGTGCCAGCAGCTTAGTGGCATACGCTCTCCAAGAGACCCAGTACTTC.

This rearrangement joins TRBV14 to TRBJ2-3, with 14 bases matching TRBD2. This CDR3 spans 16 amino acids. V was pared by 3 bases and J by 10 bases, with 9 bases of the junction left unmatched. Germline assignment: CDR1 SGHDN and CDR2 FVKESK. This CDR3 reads CASSQGLAGASRAQYF. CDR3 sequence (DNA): TGTGCCAGCAGCCAGGGACTAGCGGGGGCCTCGAGAGCGCAGTATTTT.

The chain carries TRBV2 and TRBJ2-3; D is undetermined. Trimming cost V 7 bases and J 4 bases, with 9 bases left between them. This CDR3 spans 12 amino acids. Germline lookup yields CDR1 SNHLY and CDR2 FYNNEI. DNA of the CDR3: TGTGCCAGCACCGAAAGGGCAGATACGCAGTATTTT. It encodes CASTERADTQYF. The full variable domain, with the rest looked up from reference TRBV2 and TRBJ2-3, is EPEVTQTPSHQVTQMGQEVILRCVPISNHLYFYWYRQILGQKVEFLVSFYNNEISEKSEIFDDQFSVERPDGSNFTLKIRSTKLEDSAMYFCASTERADTQYFGPGTRLTVL.